The 3 T cell receptor beta chains given below trace back to one sample, sequenced in a study of Graves' ophthalmopathy and Graves' hyperthyroidism. RNA transcripts served as template for amplifying TCR beta CDR3 sequences. The library came from an HTBI-primed first-round RT-PCR and a second-round multiplex PCR. Using its own MiXCR run on the multiplex PCR reads, TCRdb lists one record per CDR3 protein. The sample lists 300,000 or so distinct CDR3 sequences, roughly a sixth occurring once. The sequenced sample was peripheral blood. The source of these receptors is an adult man with Graves' ophthalmopathy.

A note on this clonotype: A much bigger clone sits one base away, suggesting this may be a read error. This chain links TRBV6-1 with TRBJ1-5, with a weak D call TRBD1 (5 bases). The CDR3 spans 15 residues. Germline CDR1 and CDR2: MNHNS and SASEGT. The chain's CDR3 is CVSSGARWGNQPQHF. In DNA form, the CDR3 reads TGTGTCAGCAGTGGGGCCCGCTGGGGCAATCAGCCCCAGCATTTT.

In this sample, this clonotype turned up many times. The rearrangement joins TRBV30 to TRBJ2-7; TRBD1 or TRBD2 may be the D gene (5 bases each). Germline V gene sequence: CDR1 GTSNPN, CDR2 SVGIG (reference sequence). The CDR3 has 13 amino acids. V lost 4 bases, J lost 4 bases, and 14 bases lay in between. The CDR3 region is CAWKGPTGYEQYF. The CDR3 coding sequence is TGTGCCTGGAAGGGACCCACGGGGTACGAGCAGTACTTC.

This clonotype has a count of ten or more. The rearrangement uses TRBV20-1 and TRBJ2-7, with a possible D match to TRBD1 (6 bases). The CDR3 totals 15 residues. Germline values: CDR1 DFQATT, CDR2 SNEGSKA (reference sequence). V lost 2 bases and J lost 0, with 14 bases in between. The CDR3 sequence: CSARSRQVTSYEQYF. CDR3 in DNA: TGCAGTGCTAGATCCCGACAGGTTACCTCCTACGAGCAGTACTTC.